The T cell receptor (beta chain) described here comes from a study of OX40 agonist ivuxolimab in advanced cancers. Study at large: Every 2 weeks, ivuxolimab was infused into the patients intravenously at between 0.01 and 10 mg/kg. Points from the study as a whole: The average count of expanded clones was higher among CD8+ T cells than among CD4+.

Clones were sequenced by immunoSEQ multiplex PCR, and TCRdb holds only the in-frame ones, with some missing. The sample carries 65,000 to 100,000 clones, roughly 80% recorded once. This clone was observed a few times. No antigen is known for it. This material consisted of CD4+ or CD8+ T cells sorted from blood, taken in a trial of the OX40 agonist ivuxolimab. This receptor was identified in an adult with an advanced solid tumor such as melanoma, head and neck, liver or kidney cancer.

The CDR3, as DNA: TGTGCCAGCAGCCCTAACAGGGCAACTAATGAAAAACTGTTTTTT. The encoded protein is CASSPNRATNEKLFF. The chain couples TRBV7-6 to TRBJ1-4; D is possibly TRBD1 (6 bases). Germline values: CDR1 SGHVS, CDR2 FNYEAQ. With 5 bases removed from V and 0 bases from J, the gap between germline ends came to 10 bases. This CDR3 is 15 amino acids long.